The clone carrying this TCR beta chain has a handful of counts. Researchers defined stable Graves' hyperthyroidism as no ophthalmopathy progression within 18 months. Every diagnosis used clinical symptoms, serum thyroxine and TRAb, thyroid ultrasound and orbital computed tomography. From germline, CDR1 is SGHNT and CDR2 YYREEE (reference sequence). The CDR3 runs to 14 residues. Unmatched junction bases numbered 3, after V lost 5 bases and J lost 0 bases. This entry is derived from a study of T cells in Graves' hyperthyroidism and ophthalmopathy. TCR beta CDR3 regions were amplified from RNA transcripts. When the TCR CDR3 underwent first-round RT-PCR, the HTBI primer set was used. Each CDR3 protein gets one entry after TCRdb re-called the multiplex PCR reads with MiXCR. The table shows approximately 600,000 distinct CDR3 sequences, with around 15% occurring only once.

The material sequenced was blood. The TCR comes from a woman in her twenties or thirties with Graves' hyperthyroidism. This chain connects TRBV5-4 to TRBJ2-3, with 7 bases aligning to TRBD2. In DNA form, the CDR3 reads TGTGCCAGCAGGAGCGGGAAGAGCACAGATACGCAGTATTTT. It specifies CASRSGKSTDTQYF.